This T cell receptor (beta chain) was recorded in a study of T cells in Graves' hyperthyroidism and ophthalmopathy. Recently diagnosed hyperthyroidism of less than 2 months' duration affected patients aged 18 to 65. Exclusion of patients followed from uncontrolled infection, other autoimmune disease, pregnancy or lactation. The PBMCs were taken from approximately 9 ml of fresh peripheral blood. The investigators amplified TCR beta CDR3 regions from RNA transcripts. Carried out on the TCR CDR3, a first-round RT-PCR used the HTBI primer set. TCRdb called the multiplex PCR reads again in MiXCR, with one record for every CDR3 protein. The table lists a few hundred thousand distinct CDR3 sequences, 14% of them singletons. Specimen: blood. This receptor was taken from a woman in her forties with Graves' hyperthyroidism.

In nucleotides, the CDR3 is TGTGCCACCGACCTAGCTGACACCGGGGAGCTGTTTTTT. This translates into CATDLADTGELFF. The chain uses TRBV12-3 or TRBV12-4 and TRBJ2-2, with D perhaps TRBD2 (5 bases). The V and J ends lost 10 bases and 3 bases respectively, with 12 bases between them. This CDR3 region has 13 residues.